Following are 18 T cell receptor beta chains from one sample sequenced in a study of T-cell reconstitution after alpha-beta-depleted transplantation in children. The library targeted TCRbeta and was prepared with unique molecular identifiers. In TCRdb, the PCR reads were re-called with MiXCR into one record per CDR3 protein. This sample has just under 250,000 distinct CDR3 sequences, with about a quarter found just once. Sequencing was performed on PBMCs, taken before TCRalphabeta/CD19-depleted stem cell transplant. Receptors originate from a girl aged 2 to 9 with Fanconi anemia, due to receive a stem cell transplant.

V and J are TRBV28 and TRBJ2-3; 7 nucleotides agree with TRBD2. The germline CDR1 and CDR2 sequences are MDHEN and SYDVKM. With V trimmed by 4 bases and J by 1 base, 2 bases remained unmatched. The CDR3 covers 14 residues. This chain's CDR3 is CASSSLAGTDTQYF. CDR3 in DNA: TGTGCCAGCAGTTCCCTAGCGGGCACAGATACGCAGTATTTT.

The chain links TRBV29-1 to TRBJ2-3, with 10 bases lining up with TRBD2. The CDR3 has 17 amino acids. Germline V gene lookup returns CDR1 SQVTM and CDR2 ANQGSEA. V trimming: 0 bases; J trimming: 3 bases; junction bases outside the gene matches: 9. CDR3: CSVEDWVTSGTTDTQYF. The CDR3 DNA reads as TGCAGCGTTGAAGATTGGGTTACTAGCGGGACGACAGATACGCAGTATTTT.

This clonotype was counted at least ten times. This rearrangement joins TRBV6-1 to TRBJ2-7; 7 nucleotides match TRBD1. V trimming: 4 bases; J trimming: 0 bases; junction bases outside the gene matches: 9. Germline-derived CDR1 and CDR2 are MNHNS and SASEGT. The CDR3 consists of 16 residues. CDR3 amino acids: CASSGEQGFYSYEQYF. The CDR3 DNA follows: TGTGCCAGCAGTGGAGAACAGGGGTTCTACTCCTACGAGCAGTACTTC.

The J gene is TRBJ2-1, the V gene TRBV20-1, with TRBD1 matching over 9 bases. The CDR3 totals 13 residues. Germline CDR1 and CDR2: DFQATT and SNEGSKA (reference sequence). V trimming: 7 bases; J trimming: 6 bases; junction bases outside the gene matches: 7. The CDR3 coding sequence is TGCAGTGTCGACGGACAGGGGCGCAATGAGCAGTTCTTC. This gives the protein CSVDGQGRNEQFF.

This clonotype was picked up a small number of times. The CDR3 region has the DNA TGTGCCAGCAGCTTAACTAGCGGGGGGGTAACCTACGAGCAGTACTTC. Translated, it gives CASSLTSGGVTYEQYF. V gene TRBV7-2 combines with J gene TRBJ2-7, with 13 bases aligning to TRBD2. This CDR3 spans 16 amino acids. The V segment lost 2 bases and the J segment 2 bases; nucleotides outside the gene matches: 3. CDR1 and CDR2 (germline): SGHTA, FQGNSA.

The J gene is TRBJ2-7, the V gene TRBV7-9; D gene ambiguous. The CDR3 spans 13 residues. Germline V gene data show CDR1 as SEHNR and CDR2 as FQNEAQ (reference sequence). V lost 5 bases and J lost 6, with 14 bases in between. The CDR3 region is CASSPRSSFEQYF. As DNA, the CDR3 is TGTGCCAGCAGCCCCCGATCTAGTTTCGAGCAGTACTTC.

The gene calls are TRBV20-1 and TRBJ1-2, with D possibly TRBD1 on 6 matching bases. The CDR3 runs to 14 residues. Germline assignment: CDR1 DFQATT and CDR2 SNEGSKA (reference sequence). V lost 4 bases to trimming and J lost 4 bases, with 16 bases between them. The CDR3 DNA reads TGCAGTGCTACCAAACAGGGTTTGAGCTATGGCTACACCTTC. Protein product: CSATKQGLSYGYTF.

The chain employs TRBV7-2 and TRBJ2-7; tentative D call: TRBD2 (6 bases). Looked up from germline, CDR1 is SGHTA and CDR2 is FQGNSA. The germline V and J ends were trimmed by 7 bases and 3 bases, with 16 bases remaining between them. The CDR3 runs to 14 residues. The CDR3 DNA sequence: TGTGCCAGCACCTTCACGTCCGGGGGCTACGAGCAGTACTTC. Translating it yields CASTFTSGGYEQYF.

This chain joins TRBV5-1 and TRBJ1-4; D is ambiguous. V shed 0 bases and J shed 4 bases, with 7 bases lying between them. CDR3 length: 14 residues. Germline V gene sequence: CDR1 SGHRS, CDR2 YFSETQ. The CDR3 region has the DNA TGCGCCAGCAGCTTGGACCACCTTAATGAAAAACTGTTTTTT. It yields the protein CASSLDHLNEKLFF.

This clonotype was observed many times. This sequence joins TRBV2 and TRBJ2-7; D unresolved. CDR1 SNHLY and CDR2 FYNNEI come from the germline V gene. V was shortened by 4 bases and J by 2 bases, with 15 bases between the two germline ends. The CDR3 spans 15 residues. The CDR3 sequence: CASSVTLGLAYEQYF. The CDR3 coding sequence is TGTGCCAGCAGTGTTACTCTTGGTTTAGCCTACGAGCAGTACTTC.

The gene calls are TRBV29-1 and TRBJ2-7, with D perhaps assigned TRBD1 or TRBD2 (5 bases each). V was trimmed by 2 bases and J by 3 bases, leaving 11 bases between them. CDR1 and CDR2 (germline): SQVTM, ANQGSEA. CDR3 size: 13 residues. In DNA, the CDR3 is TGCAGCGTTGAATCGGGGCCCCACTACGAGCAGTACTTC. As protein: CSVESGPHYEQYF.

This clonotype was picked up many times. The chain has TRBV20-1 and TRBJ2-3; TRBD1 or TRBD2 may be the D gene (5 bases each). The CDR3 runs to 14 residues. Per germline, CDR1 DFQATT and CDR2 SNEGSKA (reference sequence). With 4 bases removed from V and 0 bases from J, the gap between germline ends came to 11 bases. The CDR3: CSAIEGPSTDTQYF. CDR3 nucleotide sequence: TGCAGTGCTATCGAGGGACCGAGCACAGATACGCAGTATTTT.

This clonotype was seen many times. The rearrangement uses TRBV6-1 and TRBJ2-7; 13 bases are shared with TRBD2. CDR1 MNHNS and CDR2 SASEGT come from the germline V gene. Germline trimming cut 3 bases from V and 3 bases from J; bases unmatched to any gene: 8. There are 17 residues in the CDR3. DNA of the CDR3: TGTGCCAGCAGTGACCGACTAGCGGGGGGTTATTTCTACGAGCAGTACTTC. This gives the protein CASSDRLAGGYFYEQYF.

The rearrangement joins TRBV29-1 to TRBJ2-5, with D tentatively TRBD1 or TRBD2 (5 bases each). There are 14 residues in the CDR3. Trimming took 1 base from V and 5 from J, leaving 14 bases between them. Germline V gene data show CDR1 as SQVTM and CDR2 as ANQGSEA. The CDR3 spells CSVEAGRDVETQYF. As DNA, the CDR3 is TGCAGCGTTGAAGCGGGCAGGGACGTGGAGACCCAGTACTTC. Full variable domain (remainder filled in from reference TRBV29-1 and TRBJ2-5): SAVISQKPSRDICQRGTSLTIQCQVDSQVTMMFWYRQQPGQSLTLIATANQGSEATYESGFVIDKFPISRPNLTFSTLTVSNMSPEDSSIYLCSVEAGRDVETQYFGPGTRLLVL.

CDR3: CASSYSSGAGQETQYF. The DNA of the CDR3 is TGTGCCAGCAGTTATTCCTCAGGAGCGGGTCAAGAGACCCAGTACTTC. This sequence joins TRBV6-5 and TRBJ2-5; D perhaps matches TRBD2 (6 bases). Trimming took 3 bases from V and 2 from J, leaving 16 bases between them. Looked up from germline, CDR1 is MNHEY and CDR2 is SVGAGI. The CDR3 spans 16 residues.

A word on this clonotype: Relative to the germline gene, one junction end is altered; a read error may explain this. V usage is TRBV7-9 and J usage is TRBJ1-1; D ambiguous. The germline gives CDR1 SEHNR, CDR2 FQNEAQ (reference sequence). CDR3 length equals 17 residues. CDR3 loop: CASSPPRMGKMNTETFF. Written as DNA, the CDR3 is TGTGCCAGCAGCCCACCCAGGATGGGAAAAATGAACACTGAAACTTTCTTT.

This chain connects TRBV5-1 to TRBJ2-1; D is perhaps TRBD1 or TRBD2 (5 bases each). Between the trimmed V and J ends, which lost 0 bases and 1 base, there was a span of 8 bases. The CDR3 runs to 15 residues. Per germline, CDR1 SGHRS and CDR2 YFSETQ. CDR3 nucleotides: TGCGCCAGCAGCTTGGTGGGGGTTTCCTACAATGAGCAGTTCTTC. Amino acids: CASSLVGVSYNEQFF.

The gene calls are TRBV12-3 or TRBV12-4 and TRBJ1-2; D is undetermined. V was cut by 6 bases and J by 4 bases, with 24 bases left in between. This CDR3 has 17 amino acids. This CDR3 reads CASSQLTAQNLGYGYTF. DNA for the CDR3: TGTGCCAGCAGCCAGCTGACTGCACAAAATCTAGGCTATGGCTACACCTTC.